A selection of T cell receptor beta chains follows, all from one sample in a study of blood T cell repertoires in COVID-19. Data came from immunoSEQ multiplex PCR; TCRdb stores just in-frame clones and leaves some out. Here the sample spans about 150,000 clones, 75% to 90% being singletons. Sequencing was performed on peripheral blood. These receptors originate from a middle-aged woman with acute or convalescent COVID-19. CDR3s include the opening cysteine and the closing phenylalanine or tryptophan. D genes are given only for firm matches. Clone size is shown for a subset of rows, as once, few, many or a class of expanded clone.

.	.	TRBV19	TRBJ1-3	CASTLGGTRSGNTIYF	TGTGCCAGTACCTTAGGGGGAACCCGCTCTGGAAACACCATATATTTT
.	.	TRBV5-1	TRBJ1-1	CASSTERFNTEAFF	TGCGCCAGCAGCACGGAGCGGTTTAACACTGAAGCTTTCTTT
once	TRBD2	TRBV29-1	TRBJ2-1	CSVFQLAGVDNEQFF	TGCAGCGTCTTCCAACTAGCGGGAGTAGACAATGAGCAGTTCTTC
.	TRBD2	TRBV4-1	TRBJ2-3	CASSQVAGASDTQYF	TGCGCCAGCAGCCAAGTAGCGGGGGCGTCAGATACGCAGTATTTT
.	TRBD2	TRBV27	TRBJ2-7	CASSLDPGGVRYEQYF	TGTGCCAGCAGTTTAGACCCGGGGGGGGTTCGCTACGAGCAGTACTTC
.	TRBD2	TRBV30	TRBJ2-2	CAWSVRGRRANTGELFF	TGTGCCTGGAGTGTACGCGGGAGACGAGCGAACACCGGGGAGCTGTTTTTT
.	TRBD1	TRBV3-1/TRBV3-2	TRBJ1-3	CASSQDRVAGNTIYF	TGTGCCAGCAGCCAGGACAGGGTTGCTGGAAACACCATATATTTT
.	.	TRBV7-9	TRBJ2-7	CASSLGAEKYEQYF	TGTGCCAGCAGCTTAGGGGCTGAGAAGTACGAGCAGTACTTC
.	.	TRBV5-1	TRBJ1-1	CASSLVNGLNTEAFF	TGCGCCAGCAGCTTGGTAAACGGTCTGAACACTGAAGCTTTCTTT
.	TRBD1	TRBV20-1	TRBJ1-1	CSASDVPRGRFGTEAFF	TGCAGTGCTAGTGACGTTCCCAGGGGGCGGTTTGGCACTGAAGCTTTCTTT